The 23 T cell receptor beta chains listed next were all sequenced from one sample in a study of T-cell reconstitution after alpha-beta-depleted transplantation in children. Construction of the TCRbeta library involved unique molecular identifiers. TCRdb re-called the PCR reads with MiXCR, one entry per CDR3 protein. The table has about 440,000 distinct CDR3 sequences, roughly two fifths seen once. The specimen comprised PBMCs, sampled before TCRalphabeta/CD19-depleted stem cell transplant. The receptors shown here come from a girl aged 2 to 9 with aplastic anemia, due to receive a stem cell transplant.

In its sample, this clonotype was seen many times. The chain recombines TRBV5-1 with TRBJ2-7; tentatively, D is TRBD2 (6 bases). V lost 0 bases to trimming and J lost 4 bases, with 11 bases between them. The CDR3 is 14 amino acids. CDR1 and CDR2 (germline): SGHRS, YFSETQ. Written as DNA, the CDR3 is TGCGCCAGCAGCTTGGACGGGACTCCGTACGAGCAGTACTTC. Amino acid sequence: CASSLDGTPYEQYF. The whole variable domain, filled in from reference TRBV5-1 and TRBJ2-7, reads KAGVTQTPRYLIKTRGQQVTLSCSPISGHRSVSWYQQTPGQGLQFLFEYFSETQRNKGNFPGRFSGRQFSNSRSEMNVSTLELGDSALYLCASSLDGTPYEQYFGPGTRLTVT.

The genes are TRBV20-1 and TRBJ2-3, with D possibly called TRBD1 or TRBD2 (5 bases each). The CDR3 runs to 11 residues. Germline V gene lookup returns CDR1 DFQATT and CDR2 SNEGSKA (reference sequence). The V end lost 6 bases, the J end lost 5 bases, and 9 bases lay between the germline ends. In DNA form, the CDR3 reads TGCAGTGCGAGGGGAGAAGATACGCAGTATTTT. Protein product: CSARGEDTQYF.

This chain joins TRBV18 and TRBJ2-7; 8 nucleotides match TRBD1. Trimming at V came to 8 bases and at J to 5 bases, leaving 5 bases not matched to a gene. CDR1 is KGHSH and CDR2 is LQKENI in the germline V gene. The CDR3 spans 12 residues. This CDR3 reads CASERTGNEQYF. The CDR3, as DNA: TGTGCCAGCGAAAGGACAGGGAACGAGCAGTACTTC.

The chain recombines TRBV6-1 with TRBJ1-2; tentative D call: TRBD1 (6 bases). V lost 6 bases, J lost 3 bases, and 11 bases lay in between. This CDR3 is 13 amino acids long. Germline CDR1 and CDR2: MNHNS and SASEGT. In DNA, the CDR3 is TGTGCCAGCAGCCGAGGGGGGTACTATGGCTACACCTTC. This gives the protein CASSRGGYYGYTF.

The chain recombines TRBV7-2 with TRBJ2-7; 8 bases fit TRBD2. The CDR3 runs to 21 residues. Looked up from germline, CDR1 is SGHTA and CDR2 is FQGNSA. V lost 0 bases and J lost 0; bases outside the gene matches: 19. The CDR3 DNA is TGTGCCAGCAGCTTAGCCTACACCGTCGGGGGGGTATCACCATGCTCCTACGAGCAGTACTTC. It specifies CASSLAYTVGGVSPCSYEQYF.

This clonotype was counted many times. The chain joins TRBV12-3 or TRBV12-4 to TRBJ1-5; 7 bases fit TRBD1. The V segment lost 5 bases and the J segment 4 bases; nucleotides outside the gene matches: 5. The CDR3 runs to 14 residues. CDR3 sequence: CASSLGDRNQPQHF. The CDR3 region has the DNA TGTGCCAGCAGTCTCGGGGACAGAAATCAGCCCCAGCATTTT.

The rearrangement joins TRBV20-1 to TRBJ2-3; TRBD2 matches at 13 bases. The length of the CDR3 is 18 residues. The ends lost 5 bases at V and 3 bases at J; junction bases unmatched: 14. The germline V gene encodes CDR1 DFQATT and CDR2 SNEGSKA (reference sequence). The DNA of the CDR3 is TGCAGTGCTGGGGGACTAGCGGGAATGGGAGTTATAACAGATACGCAGTATTTT. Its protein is CSAGGLAGMGVITDTQYF.

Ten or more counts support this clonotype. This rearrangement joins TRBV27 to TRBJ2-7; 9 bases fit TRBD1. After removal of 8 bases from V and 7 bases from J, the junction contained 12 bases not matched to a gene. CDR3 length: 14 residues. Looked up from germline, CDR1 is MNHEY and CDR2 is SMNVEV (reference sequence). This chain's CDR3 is CASRPTGGILEQYF. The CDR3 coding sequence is TGTGCCAGCCGACCGACAGGGGGTATTCTAGAGCAGTACTTC.

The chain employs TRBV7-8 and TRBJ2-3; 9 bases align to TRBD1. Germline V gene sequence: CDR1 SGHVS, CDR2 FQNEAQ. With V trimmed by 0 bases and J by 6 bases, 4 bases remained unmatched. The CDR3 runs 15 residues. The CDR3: CASSLATGGGDTQYF. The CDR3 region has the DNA TGTGCCAGCAGCTTAGCGACAGGGGGAGGGGATACGCAGTATTTT.

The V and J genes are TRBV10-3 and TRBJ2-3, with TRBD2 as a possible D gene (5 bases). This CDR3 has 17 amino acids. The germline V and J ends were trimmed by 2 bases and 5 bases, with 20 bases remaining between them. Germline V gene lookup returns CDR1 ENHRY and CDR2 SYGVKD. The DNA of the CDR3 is TGTGCCATCAGTGAGCGGGGATTAGGCCCCCCGGGAGATACGCAGTATTTT. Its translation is CAISERGLGPPGDTQYF.

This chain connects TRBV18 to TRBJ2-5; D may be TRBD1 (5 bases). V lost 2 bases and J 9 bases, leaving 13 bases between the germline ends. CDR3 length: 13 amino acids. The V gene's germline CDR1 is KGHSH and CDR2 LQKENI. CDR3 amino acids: CASSPGEPGSQYF. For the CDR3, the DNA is TGTGCCAGCTCACCAGGAGAACCAGGGTCCCAGTACTTC.

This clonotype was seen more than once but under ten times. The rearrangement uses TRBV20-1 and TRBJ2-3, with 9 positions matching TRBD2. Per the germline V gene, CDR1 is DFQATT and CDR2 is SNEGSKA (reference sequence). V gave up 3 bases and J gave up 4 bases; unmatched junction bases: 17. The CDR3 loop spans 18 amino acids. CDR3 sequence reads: CSASKRVRSGRTPDTQYF. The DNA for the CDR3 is TGCAGTGCTAGTAAGAGAGTTCGGAGCGGGAGGACCCCAGATACGCAGTATTTT.

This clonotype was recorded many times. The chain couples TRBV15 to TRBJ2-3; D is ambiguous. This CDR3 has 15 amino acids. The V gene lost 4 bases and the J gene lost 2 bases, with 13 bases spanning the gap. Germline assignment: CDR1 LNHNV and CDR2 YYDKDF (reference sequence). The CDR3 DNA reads TGTGCCACCAGCATCCGCGGCAGTTTCACAGATACGCAGTATTTT. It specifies CATSIRGSFTDTQYF.

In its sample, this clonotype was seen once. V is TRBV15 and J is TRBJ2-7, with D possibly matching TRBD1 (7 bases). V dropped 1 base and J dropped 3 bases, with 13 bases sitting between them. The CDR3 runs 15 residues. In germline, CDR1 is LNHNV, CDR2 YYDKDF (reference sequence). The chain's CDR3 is CATSRGGRGDYEQYF. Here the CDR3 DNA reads TGTGCCACCAGCAGAGGAGGCAGGGGGGACTACGAGCAGTACTTC.

This CDR3 is CSASGSQEQFF. The DNA of the CDR3 is TGCAGTGCTAGCGGATCCCAAGAGCAGTTCTTC. The chain recombines TRBV20-1 with TRBJ2-1; the D is unclear. Germline V gives CDR1 DFQATT, CDR2 SNEGSKA (reference sequence). CDR3 length: 11 amino acids. Trimming pared 3 bases from V and 10 bases from J, leaving 10 bases between.

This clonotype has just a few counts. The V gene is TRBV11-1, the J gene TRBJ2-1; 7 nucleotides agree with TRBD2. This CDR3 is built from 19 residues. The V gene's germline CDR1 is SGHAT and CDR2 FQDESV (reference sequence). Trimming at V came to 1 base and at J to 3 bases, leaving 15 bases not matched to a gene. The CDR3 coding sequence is TGTGCCAGCAGCTTAGGATTCGGCACCGAGAAGCGGGGCTACAATGAGCAGTTCTTC. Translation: CASSLGFGTEKRGYNEQFF.

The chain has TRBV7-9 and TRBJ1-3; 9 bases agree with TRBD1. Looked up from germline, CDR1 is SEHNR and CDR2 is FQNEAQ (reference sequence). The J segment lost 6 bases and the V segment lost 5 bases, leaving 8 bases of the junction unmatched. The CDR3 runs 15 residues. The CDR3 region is CASSPARTGVNTIYF. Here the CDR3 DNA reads TGTGCCAGCAGCCCAGCTCGGACAGGGGTAAACACCATATATTTT.

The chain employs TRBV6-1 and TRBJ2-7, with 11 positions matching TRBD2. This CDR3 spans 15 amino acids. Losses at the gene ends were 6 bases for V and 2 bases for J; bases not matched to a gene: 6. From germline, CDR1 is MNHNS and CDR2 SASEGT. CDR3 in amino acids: CASRMGLAVAYEQYF. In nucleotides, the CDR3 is TGTGCCAGCAGGATGGGACTAGCGGTAGCCTACGAGCAGTACTTC.

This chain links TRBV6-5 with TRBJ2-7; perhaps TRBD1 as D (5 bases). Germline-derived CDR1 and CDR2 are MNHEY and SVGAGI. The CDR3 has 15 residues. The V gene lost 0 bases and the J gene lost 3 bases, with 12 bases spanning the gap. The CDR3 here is CASSYSAGSIYEQYF. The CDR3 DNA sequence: TGTGCCAGCAGTTACTCAGCAGGGTCGATCTACGAGCAGTACTTC.

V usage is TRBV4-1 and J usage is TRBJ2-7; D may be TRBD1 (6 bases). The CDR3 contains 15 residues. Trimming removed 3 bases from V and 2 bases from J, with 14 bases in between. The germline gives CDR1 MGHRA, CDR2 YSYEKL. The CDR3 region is CASSQAPGDAYEQYF. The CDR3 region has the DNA TGCGCCAGCAGCCAGGCCCCAGGGGACGCCTACGAGCAGTACTTC.

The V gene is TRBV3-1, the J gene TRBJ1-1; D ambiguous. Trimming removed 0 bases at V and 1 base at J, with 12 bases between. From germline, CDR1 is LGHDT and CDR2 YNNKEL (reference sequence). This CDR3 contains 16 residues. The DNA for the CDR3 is TGTGCCAGCAGCCAAGACGAATGGCAGCCGAACACTGAAGCTTTCTTT. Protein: CASSQDEWQPNTEAFF.

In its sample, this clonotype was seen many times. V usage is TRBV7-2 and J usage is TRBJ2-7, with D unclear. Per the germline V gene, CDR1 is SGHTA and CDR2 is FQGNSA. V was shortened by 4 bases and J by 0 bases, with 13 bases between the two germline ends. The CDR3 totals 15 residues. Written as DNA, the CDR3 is TGTGCCAGCAGCTCGTACCTTAAGGGCTCCTACGAGCAGTACTTC. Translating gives CASSSYLKGSYEQYF. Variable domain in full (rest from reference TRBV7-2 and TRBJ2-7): GAGVSQSPSNKVTEKGKDVELRCDPISGHTALYWYRQSLGQGLEFLIYFQGNSAPDKSGLPSDRFSAERTGGSVSTLTIQRTQQEDSAVYLCASSSYLKGSYEQYFGPGTRLTVT.

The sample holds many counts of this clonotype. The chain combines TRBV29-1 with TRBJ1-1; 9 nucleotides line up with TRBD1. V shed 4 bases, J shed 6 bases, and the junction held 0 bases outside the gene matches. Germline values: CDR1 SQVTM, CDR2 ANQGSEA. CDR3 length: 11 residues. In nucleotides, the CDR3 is TGCAGCGTTGGACAGGGGGCTGAAGCTTTCTTT. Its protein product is CSVGQGAEAFF.